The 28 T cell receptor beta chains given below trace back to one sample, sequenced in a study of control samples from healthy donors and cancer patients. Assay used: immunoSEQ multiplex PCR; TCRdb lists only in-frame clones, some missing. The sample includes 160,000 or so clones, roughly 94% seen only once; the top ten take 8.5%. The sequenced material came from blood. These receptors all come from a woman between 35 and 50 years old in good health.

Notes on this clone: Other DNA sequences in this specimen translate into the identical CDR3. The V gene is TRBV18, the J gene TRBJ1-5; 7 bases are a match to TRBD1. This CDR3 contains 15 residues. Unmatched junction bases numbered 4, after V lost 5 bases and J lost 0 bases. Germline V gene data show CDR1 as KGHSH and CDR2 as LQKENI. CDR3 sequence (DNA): TGTGCCAGCTCAGCACAGGGGAATAGCAATCAGCCCCAGCATTTT. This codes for CASSAQGNSNQPQHF.

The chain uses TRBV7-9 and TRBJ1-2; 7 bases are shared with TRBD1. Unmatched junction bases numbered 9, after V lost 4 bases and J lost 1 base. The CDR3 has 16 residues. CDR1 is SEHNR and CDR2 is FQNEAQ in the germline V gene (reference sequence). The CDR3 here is CASSSPGDRSNYGYTF. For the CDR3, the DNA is TGTGCCAGCAGCTCCCCAGGGGACAGAAGTAACTATGGCTACACCTTC.

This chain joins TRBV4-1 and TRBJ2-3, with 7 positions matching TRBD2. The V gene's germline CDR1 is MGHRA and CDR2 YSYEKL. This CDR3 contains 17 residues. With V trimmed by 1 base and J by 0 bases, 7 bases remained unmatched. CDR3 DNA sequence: TGCGCCAGCAGCCAAGGGGAGTTAGCGGGCAGCACAGATACGCAGTATTTT. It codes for CASSQGELAGSTDTQYF.

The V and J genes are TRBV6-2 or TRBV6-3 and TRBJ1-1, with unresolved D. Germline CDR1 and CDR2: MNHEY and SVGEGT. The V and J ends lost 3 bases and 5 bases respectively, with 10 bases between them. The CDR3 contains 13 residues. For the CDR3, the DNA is TGTGCCAGCAGTTATATCGGGTGGACTGAAGCTTTCTTT. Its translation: CASSYIGWTEAFF.

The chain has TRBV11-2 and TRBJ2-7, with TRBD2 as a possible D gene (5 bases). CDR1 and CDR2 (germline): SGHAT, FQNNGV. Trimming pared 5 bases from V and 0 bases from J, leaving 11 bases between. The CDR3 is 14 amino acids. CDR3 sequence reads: CASSVGVSSYEQYF. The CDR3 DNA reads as TGTGCCAGCAGCGTCGGGGTGAGCTCCTACGAGCAGTACTTC. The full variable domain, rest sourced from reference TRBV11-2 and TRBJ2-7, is EAGVAQSPRYKIIEKRQSVAFWCNPISGHATLYWYQQILGQGPKLLIQFQNNGVVDDSQLPKDRFSAERLKGVDSTLKIQPAKLEDSAVYLCASSVGVSSYEQYFGPGTRLTVT.

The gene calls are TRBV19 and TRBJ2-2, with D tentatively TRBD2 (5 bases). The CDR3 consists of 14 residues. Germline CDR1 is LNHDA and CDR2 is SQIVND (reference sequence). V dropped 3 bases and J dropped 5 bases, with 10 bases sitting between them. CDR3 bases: TGTGCCAGTAGTATTCAGACGGGGACCGGGGAGCTGTTTTTT. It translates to CASSIQTGTGELFF.

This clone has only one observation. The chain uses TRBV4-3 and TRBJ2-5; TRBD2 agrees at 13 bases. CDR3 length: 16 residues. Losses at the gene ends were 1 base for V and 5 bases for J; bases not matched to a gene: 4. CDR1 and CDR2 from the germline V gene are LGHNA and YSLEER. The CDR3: CASSQGTSGSTETQYF. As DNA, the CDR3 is TGCGCCAGCAGCCAAGGGACTAGCGGGAGTACGGAGACCCAGTACTTC.

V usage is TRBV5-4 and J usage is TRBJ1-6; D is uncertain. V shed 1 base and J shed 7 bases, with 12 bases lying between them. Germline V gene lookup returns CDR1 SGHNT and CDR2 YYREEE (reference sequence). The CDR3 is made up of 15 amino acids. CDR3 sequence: CASSLRGKGNSPLHF. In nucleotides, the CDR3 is TGTGCCAGCAGCTTGAGAGGGAAAGGGAATTCACCCCTCCACTTT.

The CDR3 region is CASSLAGTTFDEQYF. The DNA of the CDR3 is TGCGCCAGCAGCTTGGCCGGGACTACTTTCGACGAGCAGTACTTC. The chain links TRBV5-1 to TRBJ2-7; 7 nucleotides agree with TRBD2. The CDR3 extends over 15 amino acids. CDR1 and CDR2 from the germline V gene are SGHRS and YFSETQ. The V gene end was trimmed by 0 bases and the J gene end by 5 bases; junction bases not matched to a gene: 8.

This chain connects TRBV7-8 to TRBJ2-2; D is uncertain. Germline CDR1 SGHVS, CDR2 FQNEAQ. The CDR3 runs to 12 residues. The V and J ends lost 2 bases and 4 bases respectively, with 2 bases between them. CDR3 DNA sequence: TGTGCCAGCAGCTTAAGCACCGGGGAGCTGTTTTTT. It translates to CASSLSTGELFF.

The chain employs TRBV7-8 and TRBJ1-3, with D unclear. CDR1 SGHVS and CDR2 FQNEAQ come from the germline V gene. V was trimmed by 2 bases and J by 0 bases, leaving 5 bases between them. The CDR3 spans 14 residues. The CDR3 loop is CASSLTSSGNTIYF. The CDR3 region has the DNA TGTGCCAGCAGCTTAACTAGCTCTGGAAACACCATATATTTT.

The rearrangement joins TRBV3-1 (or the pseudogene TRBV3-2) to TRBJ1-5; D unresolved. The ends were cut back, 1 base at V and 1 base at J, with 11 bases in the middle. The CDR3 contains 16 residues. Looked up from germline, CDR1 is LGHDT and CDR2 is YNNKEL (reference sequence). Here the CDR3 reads CASSQVGGMSNQPQHF. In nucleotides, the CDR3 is TGTGCCAGCAGCCAAGTGGGAGGGATGAGCAATCAGCCCCAGCATTTT.

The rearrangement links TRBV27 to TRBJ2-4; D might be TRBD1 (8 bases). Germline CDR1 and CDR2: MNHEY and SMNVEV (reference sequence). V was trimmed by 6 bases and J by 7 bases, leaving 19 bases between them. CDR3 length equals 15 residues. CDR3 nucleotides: TGTGCCAGCAGGTCCTTAACAGGGGGGGATAACATTCAGTACTTC. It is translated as CASRSLTGGDNIQYF.

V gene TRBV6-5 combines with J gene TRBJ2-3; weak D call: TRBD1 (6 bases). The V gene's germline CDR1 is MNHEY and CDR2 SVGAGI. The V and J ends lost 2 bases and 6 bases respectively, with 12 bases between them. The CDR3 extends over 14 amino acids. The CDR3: CASSYGTGSDTQYF. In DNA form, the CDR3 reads TGTGCCAGCAGTTACGGAACAGGGAGCGATACGCAGTATTTT.

The CDR3, as DNA: TGTGCCAGCAGCTTTGGGGGGGCTAACTATGGCTACACCTTC. As protein: CASSFGGANYGYTF. The chain is built from TRBV7-8 and TRBJ1-2; a weak D match, TRBD1 (5 bases). V was cut by 3 bases and J by 0 bases, with 8 bases left in between. The CDR3 is made up of 14 amino acids. Germline assignment: CDR1 SGHVS and CDR2 FQNEAQ.

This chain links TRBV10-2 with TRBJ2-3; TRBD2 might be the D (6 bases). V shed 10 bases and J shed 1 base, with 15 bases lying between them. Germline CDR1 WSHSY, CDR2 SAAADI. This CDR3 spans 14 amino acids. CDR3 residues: CAISGGVGTDTQYF. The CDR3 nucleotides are TGCGCCATCTCTGGAGGGGTTGGCACAGATACGCAGTATTTT.

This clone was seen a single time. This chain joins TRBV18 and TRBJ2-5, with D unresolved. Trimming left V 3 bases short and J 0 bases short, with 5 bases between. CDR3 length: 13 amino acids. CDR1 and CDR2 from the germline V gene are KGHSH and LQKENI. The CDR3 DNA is TGTGCCAGCTCACCGGGGAACCAAGAGACCCAGTACTTC. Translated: CASSPGNQETQYF.

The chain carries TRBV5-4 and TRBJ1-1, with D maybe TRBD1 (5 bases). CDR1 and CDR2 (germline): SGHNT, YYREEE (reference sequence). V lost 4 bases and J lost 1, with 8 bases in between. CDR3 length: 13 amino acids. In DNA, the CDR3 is TGTGCCAGCAGCGTAGACAGGAACACTGAAGCTTTCTTT. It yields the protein CASSVDRNTEAFF.

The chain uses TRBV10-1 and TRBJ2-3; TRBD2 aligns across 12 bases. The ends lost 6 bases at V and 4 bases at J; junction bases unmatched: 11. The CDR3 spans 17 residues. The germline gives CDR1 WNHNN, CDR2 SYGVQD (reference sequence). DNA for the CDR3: TGCGCCAGCAGCGGAAAAAGACTAGCGGGAGTCTCAGATACGCAGTATTTT. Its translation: CASSGKRLAGVSDTQYF.

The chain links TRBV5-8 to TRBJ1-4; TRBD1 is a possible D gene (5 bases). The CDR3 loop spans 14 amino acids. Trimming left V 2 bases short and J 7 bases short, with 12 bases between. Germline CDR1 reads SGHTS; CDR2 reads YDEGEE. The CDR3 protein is CASSFRGLGEKLFF. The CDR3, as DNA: TGTGCCAGCAGCTTCCGGGGGTTGGGTGAAAAACTGTTTTTT. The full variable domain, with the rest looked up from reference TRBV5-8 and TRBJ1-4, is EAGVTQSPTHLIKTRGQQATLRCSPISGHTSVYWYQQALGLGLQFLLWYDEGEERNRGNFPPRFSGRQFPNYSSELNVNALELEDSALYLCASSFRGLGEKLFFGSGTQLSVL.

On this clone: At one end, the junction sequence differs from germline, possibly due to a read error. CDR3 in amino acids: CASNIRQAGDDEQYF. DNA for the CDR3: TGTGCCAGTAATATACGCCAGGCGGGGGATGACGAGCAGTACTTC. The chain carries TRBV19 and TRBJ2-7; 7 nucleotides align to TRBD2. This CDR3 region has 15 residues. Germline V CDR1 and CDR2: LNHDA, SQIVND (reference sequence).

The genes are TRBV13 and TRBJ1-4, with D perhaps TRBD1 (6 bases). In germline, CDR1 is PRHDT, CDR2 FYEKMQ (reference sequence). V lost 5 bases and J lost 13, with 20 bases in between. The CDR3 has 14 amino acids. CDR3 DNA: TGTGCCAGCAGCCTCGGGACACCCTTAACCGGACTGTTTTTT. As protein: CASSLGTPLTGLFF.

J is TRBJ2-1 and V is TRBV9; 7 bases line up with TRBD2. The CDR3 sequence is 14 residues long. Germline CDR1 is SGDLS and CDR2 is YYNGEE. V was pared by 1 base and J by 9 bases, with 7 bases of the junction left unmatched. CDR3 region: CASSVFVGEGEQFF. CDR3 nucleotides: TGTGCCAGCAGCGTATTTGTAGGGGAGGGTGAGCAGTTCTTC.

The CDR3 here is CASSATGGSISNTEAFF. The CDR3 bases are TGTGCCAGCAGCGCGACAGGGGGCTCCATTTCAAACACTGAAGCTTTCTTT. V and J are TRBV9 and TRBJ1-1; 10 bases match TRBD1. The length of the CDR3 is 17 residues. The V segment lost 3 bases and the J segment 2 bases; nucleotides outside the gene matches: 10. Germline values: CDR1 SGDLS, CDR2 YYNGEE.

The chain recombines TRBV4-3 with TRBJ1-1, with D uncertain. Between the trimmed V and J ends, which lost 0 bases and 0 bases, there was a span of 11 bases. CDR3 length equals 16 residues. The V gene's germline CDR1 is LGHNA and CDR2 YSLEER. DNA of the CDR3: TGCGCCAGCAGCCAAGACTCCTTTCGGATGAACACTGAAGCTTTCTTT. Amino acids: CASSQDSFRMNTEAFF.

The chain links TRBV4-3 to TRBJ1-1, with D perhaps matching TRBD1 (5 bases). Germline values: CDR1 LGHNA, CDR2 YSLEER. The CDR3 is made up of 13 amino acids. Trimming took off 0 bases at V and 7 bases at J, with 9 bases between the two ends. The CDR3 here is CASSQELDSEAFF. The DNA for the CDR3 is TGCGCCAGCAGCCAAGAATTAGACAGTGAAGCTTTCTTT.

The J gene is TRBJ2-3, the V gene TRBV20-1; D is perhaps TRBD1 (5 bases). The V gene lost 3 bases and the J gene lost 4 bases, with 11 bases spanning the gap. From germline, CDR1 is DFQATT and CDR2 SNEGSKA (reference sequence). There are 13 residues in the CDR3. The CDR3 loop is CSASVLGPDTQYF. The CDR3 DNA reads TGCAGTGCTAGTGTTTTGGGGCCAGATACGCAGTATTTT.

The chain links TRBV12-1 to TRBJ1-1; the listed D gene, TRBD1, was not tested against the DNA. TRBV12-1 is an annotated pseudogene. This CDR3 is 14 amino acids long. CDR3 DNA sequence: TGTGCCAGCAGCTCCGGACAGAAAGCCACTGAAGCTTTCTTT. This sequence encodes CASSSGQKATEAFF.